The 18 T cell receptor beta chains below come from one sample, sequenced in a study of cytomegalovirus exposure and HLA in healthy donors. The study ran its PCR with 60 Vbeta and 13 Jbeta primers. Profiling relied on immunoSEQ multiplex PCR, and the TCRdb table lists in-frame clones only, not all of them. This table holds tens of thousands of clones, roughly 72% found once. Sequences were obtained from PBMCs. The receptors come from a man aged 45-65 years in good health and CMV-seronegative.

This chain connects TRBV5-4 to TRBJ2-7; D might be TRBD2 (6 bases). This CDR3 has 15 amino acids. V lost 1 base and J lost 3, with 14 bases in between. The germline gives CDR1 SGHNT, CDR2 YYREEE (reference sequence). Here the CDR3 reads CASSLWREINYEQYF. CDR3 nucleotides: TGTGCCAGCAGCTTGTGGCGGGAAATTAACTACGAGCAGTACTTC.

This chain connects TRBV7-9 to TRBJ1-2; a weak D match, TRBD1 (6 bases). Trimming stripped 0 bases from V and 6 bases from J, with 8 bases between. Germline CDR1 SEHNR, CDR2 FQNEAQ (reference sequence). The CDR3 is made up of 13 amino acids. This chain's CDR3 is CASSLAGADGYTF. The CDR3 DNA reads TGTGCCAGCAGCTTAGCGGGGGCGGATGGCTACACCTTC.

The chain uses TRBV2 and TRBJ1-2; perhaps TRBD1 as D (6 bases). The V gene lost 3 bases and the J gene lost 1 base, with 15 bases spanning the gap. The CDR3 has 16 amino acids. Germline assignment: CDR1 SNHLY and CDR2 FYNNEI. The CDR3 DNA is TGTGCCAGCAGTGATTCCCCGGGACACCTTAACTATGGCTACACCTTC. Residues: CASSDSPGHLNYGYTF.

V is TRBV27 and J is TRBJ2-3, with 9 nucleotides matching TRBD2. Germline V gene data show CDR1 as MNHEY and CDR2 as SMNVEV (reference sequence). Trimming cost V 3 bases and J 2 bases; bases outside gene matches: 3. The CDR3 is made up of 15 amino acids. The CDR3 is CASSFGLANTDTQYF. Here the CDR3 DNA reads TGTGCCAGCAGTTTCGGACTAGCGAACACAGATACGCAGTATTTT.

This chain uses TRBV20-1 with TRBJ1-1, with D tentatively TRBD1 (6 bases). Trimming took off 6 bases at V and 10 bases at J, with 15 bases between the two ends. Germline assignment: CDR1 DFQATT and CDR2 SNEGSKA (reference sequence). The CDR3 spans 11 residues. This CDR3 reads CSATTGPGAFF. The CDR3 nucleotides read TGCAGTGCGACGACAGGACCAGGAGCTTTCTTT.

Only a few counts were recorded for this clone. The chain carries TRBV29-1 and TRBJ2-5, with TRBD2 as a possible D gene (6 bases). Trimming removed 4 bases from V and 4 bases from J, with 13 bases in between. The CDR3 consists of 13 residues. Germline CDR1 SQVTM, CDR2 ANQGSEA. CDR3 sequence: CSVVRERVETQYF. In nucleotides, the CDR3 is TGCAGCGTTGTTCGGGAGAGAGTAGAGACCCAGTACTTC.

The chain links TRBV4-1 to TRBJ1-1; D may be TRBD1 (6 bases). The CDR3 is 15 amino acids. Per the germline V gene, CDR1 is MGHRA and CDR2 is YSYEKL. V was trimmed by 1 base and J by 5 bases, leaving 14 bases between them. As DNA, the CDR3 is TGCGCCAGCAGCCAAGCGGGACACCGCCCTACTGAAGCTTTCTTT. The encoded protein is CASSQAGHRPTEAFF.

The gene calls are TRBV5-6 and TRBJ2-7; 7 bases fit TRBD1. J was trimmed by 5 bases and V by 2 bases; bases with no gene match: 7. This CDR3 comprises 14 residues. CDR1 and CDR2 from the germline V gene are SGHDT and YYEEEE. The CDR3 DNA sequence: TGTGCCAGCAGCTTATTAGACAGGGCCCACGAGCAGTACTTC. Protein sequence: CASSLLDRAHEQYF. Full variable domain (outside the CDR3, taken from reference TRBV5-6 and TRBJ2-7): DAGVTQSPTHLIKTRGQQVTLRCSPKSGHDTVSWYQQALGQGPQFIFQYYEEEERQRGNFPDRFSGHQFPNYSSELNVNALLLGDSALYLCASSLLDRAHEQYFGPGTRLTVT.

This sequence joins TRBV19 and TRBJ2-2; 7 bases line up with TRBD1. Germline CDR1 is LNHDA and CDR2 is SQIVND (reference sequence). Trimming took 5 bases from V and 3 from J; bases not matched to a gene: 6. The CDR3 sequence is 15 residues long. The CDR3 coding sequence is TGTGCCAGTAGTCAGGGGGACCGGGACACCGGGGAGCTGTTTTTT. It yields the protein CASSQGDRDTGELFF. Supplemented by reference TRBV19 and TRBJ2-2, the full variable domain reads DGGITQSPKYLFRKEGQNVTLSCEQNLNHDAMYWYRQDPGQGLRLIYYSQIVNDFQKGDIAEGYSVSREKKESFPLTVTSAQKNPTAFYLCASSQGDRDTGELFFGEGSRLTVL.

The chain couples TRBV6-1 to TRBJ2-7; weak D call: TRBD2 (6 bases). Germline V gene data show CDR1 as MNHNS and CDR2 as SASEGT. Trimming removed 7 bases from V and 0 bases from J, with 13 bases in between. The CDR3 has 14 residues. As DNA, the CDR3 is TGTGCCAGCATAGGGCTGCGGGGCTCCTACGAGCAGTACTTC. This gives the protein CASIGLRGSYEQYF.

This chain joins TRBV30 and TRBJ1-2, with a tentative D call TRBD1 (5 bases). V dropped 0 bases and J dropped 10 bases, with 15 bases sitting between them. There are 13 residues in the CDR3. CDR1 and CDR2 from the germline V gene are GTSNPN and SVGIG (reference sequence). CDR3: CAWSVPVVGLYTF. The CDR3 DNA reads TGTGCCTGGAGTGTACCGGTAGTGGGGCTCTACACCTTC.

The chain carries TRBV27 and TRBJ2-7; 11 bases agree with TRBD2. V lost 3 bases to trimming and J lost 7 bases; unmatched junction nucleotides: 5. The CDR3 is 14 residues long. Looked up from germline, CDR1 is MNHEY and CDR2 is SMNVEV (reference sequence). In DNA, the CDR3 is TGTGCCAGCAGTTTTTCGACTAGCGGGGATGAGCAGTACTTC. Its translation: CASSFSTSGDEQYF.

V usage is TRBV7-8 and J usage is TRBJ1-4; D unclear. V dropped 5 bases and J dropped 4 bases, with 11 bases sitting between them. The length of the CDR3 is 14 residues. The germline V gene has CDR1 SGHVS and CDR2 FQNEAQ. CDR3 nucleotides: TGTGCCAGCAGCCCGGAGCCCGGTAATGAAAAACTGTTTTTT. Its protein product is CASSPEPGNEKLFF.

The chain employs TRBV5-1 and TRBJ2-7, with D hard to call. V gave up 4 bases and J gave up 6 bases, with 11 bases separating them. Germline assignment: CDR1 SGHRS and CDR2 YFSETQ. The CDR3 loop spans 12 amino acids. CDR3 loop: CASSDTEGEQYF. CDR3 coding DNA: TGCGCCAGCAGCGACACTGAAGGCGAGCAGTACTTC.

The chain joins TRBV19 to TRBJ1-2; D is perhaps TRBD1 (6 bases). CDR3 length equals 14 residues. V was cut by 6 bases and J by 6 bases, with 17 bases left in between. The germline gives CDR1 LNHDA, CDR2 SQIVND (reference sequence). This CDR3 reads CASRHTGSDHGYTF. CDR3 in DNA: TGTGCCAGTAGGCACACAGGGTCTGACCATGGCTACACCTTC.

The chain employs TRBV30 and TRBJ2-1; 11 nucleotides agree with TRBD2. Germline CDR1 and CDR2: GTSNPN and SVGIG (reference sequence). The CDR3 consists of 13 residues. V dropped 6 bases and J dropped 6; count of bases not matched to a gene: 4. The CDR3 sequence is CACASGRFNEQFF. The CDR3 region has the DNA TGTGCCTGTGCTAGCGGGAGGTTCAATGAGCAGTTCTTC.

The rearrangement uses TRBV5-8 and TRBJ2-7; maybe TRBD2 (6 bases). Germline V gene lookup returns CDR1 SGHTS and CDR2 YDEGEE. This CDR3 spans 12 amino acids. V was clipped by 5 bases and J by 4 bases, with 10 bases between them. The CDR3 nucleotides are TGTGCCAGCAGGATAGGGAGGTACGAGCAGTACTTC. Translation: CASRIGRYEQYF.

The J gene is TRBJ2-3, the V gene TRBV18; possibly TRBD2 for D (6 bases). The CDR3 is made up of 14 amino acids. Trimming left V 1 base short and J 2 bases short, with 7 bases between. Germline V gene data show CDR1 as KGHSH and CDR2 as LQKENI. The CDR3 reads CASSPRRDTDTQYF. Written as DNA, the CDR3 is TGTGCCAGCTCACCACGGCGGGACACAGATACGCAGTATTTT.